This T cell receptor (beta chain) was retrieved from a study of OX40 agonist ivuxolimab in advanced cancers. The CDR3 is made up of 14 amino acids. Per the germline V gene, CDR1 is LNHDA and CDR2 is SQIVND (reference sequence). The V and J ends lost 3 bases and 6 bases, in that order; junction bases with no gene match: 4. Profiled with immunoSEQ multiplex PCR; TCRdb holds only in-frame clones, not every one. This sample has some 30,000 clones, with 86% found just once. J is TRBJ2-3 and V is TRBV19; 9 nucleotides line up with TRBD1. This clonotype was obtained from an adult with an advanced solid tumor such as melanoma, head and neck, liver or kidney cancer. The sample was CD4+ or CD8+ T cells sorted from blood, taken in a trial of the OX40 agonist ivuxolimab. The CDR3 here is CASSMDRGRDTQYF. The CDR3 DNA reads TGTGCCAGTAGTATGGACAGGGGTCGTGATACGCAGTATTTT.